One sample yielded the 11 T cell receptor beta chains listed below, sequenced in a study of blood T cell repertoires in COVID-19. The method was immunoSEQ multiplex PCR; TCRdb's version includes in-frame clones alone and lacks a portion of them. The sample shows approximately 100,000 clones, around 85% of them seen only once. What was sequenced was peripheral blood. Receptors were obtained from a man aged 80 or over with acute or convalescent COVID-19.

The chain has TRBV6-5 and TRBJ2-1, with 7 bases lining up with TRBD2. The V segment lost 5 bases and the J segment 1 base; nucleotides outside the gene matches: 5. The CDR3 loop spans 15 amino acids. Per the germline V gene, CDR1 is MNHEY and CDR2 is SVGAGI. CDR3 in DNA: TGTGCCAGCAGTCCGGCGGGAGTATCCTACAATGAGCAGTTCTTC. Encoded protein: CASSPAGVSYNEQFF.

This rearrangement joins TRBV4-3 to TRBJ1-1; TRBD1 might be the D (6 bases). CDR1 is LGHNA and CDR2 is YSLEER in the germline V gene. The ends were cut back, 1 base at V and 1 base at J, with 13 bases in the middle. The CDR3 spans 16 residues. The CDR3 sequence is CASSQALIRGNTEAFF. The CDR3 DNA follows: TGCGCCAGCAGCCAAGCCCTAATCAGGGGGAACACTGAAGCTTTCTTT.

The J gene is TRBJ1-3, the V gene TRBV9; possibly TRBD1 for D (6 bases). CDR1 is SGDLS and CDR2 is YYNGEE in the germline V gene. The V end was cut by 0 bases, the J end by 8 bases, with 12 bases between. CDR3 length: 14 residues. The DNA for the CDR3 is TGTGCCAGCAGCGTAGATGGGGGCTCGGACACCATATATTTT. It yields the protein CASSVDGGSDTIYF.

The chain is built from TRBV24-1 and TRBJ2-1; 10 bases match TRBD2. V was clipped by 4 bases and J by 2 bases; unmatched bases: 13. The CDR3 consists of 19 residues. The germline V gene encodes CDR1 KGHDR and CDR2 SFDVKD. DNA for the CDR3: TGTGCCACCAGTGACGTGGGGCTAGCGGGAGCCCATCCCTACAATGAGCAGTTCTTC. This gives the protein CATSDVGLAGAHPYNEQFF.

V usage is TRBV9 and J usage is TRBJ2-7, with D perhaps matching TRBD2 (7 bases). The CDR3 sequence is 15 residues long. Germline lookup yields CDR1 SGDLS and CDR2 YYNGEE. V lost 1 base and J 2 bases, leaving 13 bases between the germline ends. This CDR3 reads CASSVRAGATYEQYF. The CDR3 DNA reads TGTGCCAGCAGCGTACGGGCGGGGGCAACCTACGAGCAGTACTTC.

The chain carries TRBV7-3 and TRBJ2-5; D is perhaps TRBD2 (6 bases). Germline CDR1 is SGHTA and CDR2 is FQGTGA. V was cut by 0 bases and J by 9 bases, with 11 bases left in between. The CDR3 contains 13 residues. The CDR3 nucleotides read TGTGCCAGCAGCTTAACCGCGGGAAGGGCCCAGTACTTC. Amino acids: CASSLTAGRAQYF.

The chain is built from TRBV28 and TRBJ2-2, with TRBD1 matching over 9 bases. The CDR3 consists of 15 residues. CDR1 is MDHEN and CDR2 is SYDVKM in the germline V gene. Trimming removed 5 bases from V and 5 bases from J; junction bases left unmatched: 6. The CDR3 is CASSPSTGGTGELFF. The CDR3 DNA reads as TGTGCCAGCAGTCCCTCGACAGGGGGAACCGGGGAGCTGTTTTTT.

The chain employs TRBV5-1 and TRBJ2-1; 7 bases align to TRBD1. Trimming at V came to 4 bases and at J to 14 bases, leaving 9 bases not matched to a gene. The CDR3 is 12 amino acids. CDR1 and CDR2 (germline): SGHRS, YFSETQ. The CDR3 DNA sequence: TGCGCCAGCAGCCTATTAGGCACAGGGGAGTTCTTC. It translates to CASSLLGTGEFF.

The chain is built from TRBV14 and TRBJ2-2; TRBD1 might be the D (6 bases). V gave up 4 bases and J gave up 2 bases, with 14 bases separating them. Looked up from germline, CDR1 is SGHDN and CDR2 is FVKESK. CDR3 length equals 16 residues. The CDR3 spells CASSPWGQGNTGELFF. The CDR3 DNA reads TGTGCCAGCAGCCCCTGGGGGCAGGGAAACACCGGGGAGCTGTTTTTT.

The chain uses TRBV9 and TRBJ2-2; TRBD2 aligns across 7 bases. V was clipped by 0 bases and J by 6 bases; unmatched bases: 5. The germline V gene encodes CDR1 SGDLS and CDR2 YYNGEE. The CDR3 length is 15 residues. CDR3 residues: CASSVGASGSGELFF. The CDR3 bases are TGTGCCAGCAGCGTAGGGGCTAGCGGTTCCGGGGAGCTGTTTTTT.

The chain combines TRBV9 with TRBJ2-1; 15 nucleotides match TRBD2. The CDR3 covers 17 residues. The trim removed 5 bases at V and 7 bases at J, leaving 10 bases unmatched. Per germline, CDR1 SGDLS and CDR2 YYNGEE. The CDR3 nucleotides read TGTGCCAGCAGTCTCTCTAGCGGGACTAGCGGGAGGAATGAGCAGTTCTTC. This encodes CASSLSSGTSGRNEQFF.